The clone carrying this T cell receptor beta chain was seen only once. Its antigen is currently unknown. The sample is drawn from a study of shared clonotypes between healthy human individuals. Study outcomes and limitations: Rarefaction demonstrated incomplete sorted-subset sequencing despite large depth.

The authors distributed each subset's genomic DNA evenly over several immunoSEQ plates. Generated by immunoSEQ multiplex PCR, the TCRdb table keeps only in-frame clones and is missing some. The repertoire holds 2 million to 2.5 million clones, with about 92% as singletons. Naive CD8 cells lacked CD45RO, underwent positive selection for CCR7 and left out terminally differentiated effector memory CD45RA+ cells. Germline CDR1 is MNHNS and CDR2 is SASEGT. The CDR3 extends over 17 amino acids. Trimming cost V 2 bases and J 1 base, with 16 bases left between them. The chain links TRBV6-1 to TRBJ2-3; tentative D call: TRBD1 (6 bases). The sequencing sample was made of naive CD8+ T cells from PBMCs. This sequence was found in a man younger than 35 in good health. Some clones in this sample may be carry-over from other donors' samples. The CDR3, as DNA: TGTGCCAGCAGTGAAACCCCGGGACATCTTGGCACAGATACGCAGTATTTT. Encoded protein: CASSETPGHLGTDTQYF.